The 32 T cell receptor beta chains in this list originate from one sample, sequenced in a study of CD8 T cells in Susac syndrome. cDNA came from about 0.5 to 1 ug RNA primed by random hexamers. MiXCR, applied by TCRdb to the immunoSEQ multiplex PCR reads, yields one record per CDR3 protein. The table lists about 210,000 distinct CDR3 sequences, nearly 97% of them singletons. The sample comprised CD4+ T cells from PBMCs. These receptors all come from a human donor with multiple sclerosis.

There are a few counts of this clonotype. The rearrangement uses TRBV9 and TRBJ2-3; D assignment may be TRBD1 or TRBD2 (6 bases each). The CDR3 is 15 amino acids. Germline V lookup: CDR1 SGDLS, CDR2 YYNGEE. V was trimmed by 0 bases and J by 2 bases, leaving 10 bases between them. The chain's CDR3 is CASSVAGAYTDTQYF. The CDR3, as DNA: TGTGCCAGCAGCGTAGCGGGGGCCTACACAGATACGCAGTATTTT.

Concerning this clonotype itself: In this CDR3 the conserved last residue, phenylalanine or tryptophan, is missing, so a read error is likely. The limits of the CDR3 on the DNA are not certain, so only TCRdb's listed CDR3 is given. The chain carries TRBV24-1 and TRBJ1-5. Germline V gene sequence: CDR1 KGHDR, CDR2 SFDVKD. The CDR3 is made up of 8 amino acids, end residues included. The CDR3 here is CATSLGEV.

The rearrangement links TRBV28 to TRBJ1-1; D is unclear. Germline V CDR1 and CDR2: MDHEN, SYDVKM. Trimming removed 6 bases at V and 6 bases at J, with 8 bases between. This CDR3 spans 11 amino acids. The CDR3 bases are TGTGCCAGCAGGCAACCCCCTGAAGCTTTCTTT. It encodes CASRQPPEAFF.

This clonotype was seen once. This chain uses TRBV2 with TRBJ2-5; D is perhaps TRBD2 (6 bases). CDR3 length equals 15 residues. V gave up 4 bases and J gave up 1 base, with 13 bases separating them. The germline V gene has CDR1 SNHLY and CDR2 FYNNEI. CDR3 nucleotides: TGTGCCAGCAGTGTTGGGCTAGCGTTCCAAGAGACCCAGTACTTC. It encodes CASSVGLAFQETQYF. Looking up the rest from reference TRBV2 and TRBJ2-5 gives the full variable domain: EPEVTQTPSHQVTQMGQEVILRCVPISNHLYFYWYRQILGQKVEFLVSFYNNEISEKSEIFDDQFSVERPDGSNFTLKIRSTKLEDSAMYFCASSVGLAFQETQYFGPGTRLLVL.

This clonotype was detected once. The CDR3: CAWSVSAYEQYF. Here the CDR3 DNA reads TGTGCCTGGAGTGTATCGGCTTACGAGCAGTACTTC. This chain connects TRBV30 to TRBJ2-7; D ambiguous. The CDR3 is 12 amino acids. The V end was cut by 0 bases, the J end by 4 bases, with 7 bases between. Germline V gives CDR1 GTSNPN, CDR2 SVGIG (reference sequence). Variable domain in full (rest from reference TRBV30 and TRBJ2-7): SQTIHQWPATLVQPVGSPLSLECTVEGTSNPNLYWYRQAAGRGLQLLFYSVGIGQISSEVPQNLSASRPQDRQFILSSKKLLLSDSGFYLCAWSVSAYEQYFGPGTRLTVT.

The chain has TRBV7-2 and TRBJ2-1; tentatively, D is TRBD2 (5 bases). This CDR3 has 14 amino acids. V lost 2 bases and J lost 11, with 16 bases in between. Germline loops: CDR1 SGHTA, CDR2 FQGNSA. Here the CDR3 reads CASSLKGLAGQQFF. CDR3 DNA: TGTGCCAGCAGCTTAAAAGGTCTGGCGGGCCAGCAGTTCTTC.

The chain combines TRBV29-1 with TRBJ2-1, with 12 bases matching TRBD1. Germline CDR1 reads SQVTM; CDR2 reads ANQGSEA. Unmatched junction bases numbered 12, after V lost 6 bases and J lost 9 bases. The CDR3 runs 15 residues. The CDR3 sequence: CSVGDRGRVLGEQFF. CDR3 in DNA: TGCAGCGTAGGGGACAGGGGGCGCGTCTTAGGTGAGCAGTTCTTC.

The chain recombines TRBV15 with TRBJ2-5; TRBD2 agrees at 8 bases. Germline CDR1 reads LNHNV; CDR2 reads YYDKDF (reference sequence). V was clipped by 3 bases and J by 5 bases; unmatched bases: 8. The CDR3 spans 15 residues. The DNA for the CDR3 is TGTGCCACCAGCAGTGTGGGACTAGTTGGTGAGACCCAGTACTTC. Protein: CATSSVGLVGETQYF.

The J gene is TRBJ1-2, the V gene TRBV6-6, with a possible D match to TRBD1 (6 bases). Germline CDR1 is MNHNY and CDR2 is SVGAGI (reference sequence). V was pared by 2 bases and J by 4 bases, with 8 bases between. CDR3 size: 13 residues. CDR3 region: CASSYTGTYGYTF. The CDR3 DNA reads as TGTGCCAGCAGTTACACAGGGACCTATGGCTACACCTTC.

The rearrangement joins TRBV27 to TRBJ2-7; possibly TRBD2 for D (6 bases). V lost 5 bases to trimming and J lost 6 bases, with 14 bases between them. This CDR3 region has 13 residues. Per germline, CDR1 MNHEY and CDR2 SMNVEV (reference sequence). CDR3 bases: TGTGCCAGCAGTAGACTAGAGGGGTCCGAGCAGTACTTC. This codes for CASSRLEGSEQYF.

The rearrangement links TRBV20-1 to TRBJ2-7; 9 nucleotides align to TRBD2. The CDR3 is 18 amino acids. From germline, CDR1 is DFQATT and CDR2 SNEGSKA (reference sequence). V gave up 0 bases and J gave up 9 bases; unmatched junction bases: 21. CDR3 sequence (DNA): TGCAGTGCTAGAGATGGATCGGGCGGGAGGGCCCGGCGGTGGGCGCAGTACTTC. Translating gives CSARDGSGGRARRWAQYF.

The J gene is TRBJ2-1, the V gene TRBV20-1, with D possibly called TRBD1 or TRBD2 (8 bases each). The V gene's germline CDR1 is DFQATT and CDR2 SNEGSKA (reference sequence). Trimming stripped 6 bases from V and 3 bases from J, with 21 bases between. The CDR3 has 16 residues. CDR3 bases: TGCAGTGCACCCAGGGGGCGGGGGGCCTTCTACAATGAGCAGTTCTTC. Its protein product is CSAPRGRGAFYNEQFF.

This chain connects TRBV15 to TRBJ2-7, with 7 positions matching TRBD1. This CDR3 has 14 amino acids. V lost 3 bases to trimming and J lost 2 bases; unmatched junction nucleotides: 4. The germline V gene encodes CDR1 LNHNV and CDR2 YYDKDF (reference sequence). The CDR3 DNA follows: TGTGCCACCAGCAGGGAGACAGGGACCTACGAGCAGTACTTC. This sequence encodes CATSRETGTYEQYF.

This clonotype has just one count. The chain recombines TRBV20-1 with TRBJ2-2; 9 bases align to TRBD2. CDR3 length equals 14 residues. Trimming at V came to 1 base and at J to 5 bases, leaving 2 bases not matched to a gene. Germline V gene data show CDR1 as DFQATT and CDR2 as SNEGSKA (reference sequence). This chain's CDR3 is CSARGLAETGELFF. The CDR3 DNA is TGCAGTGCTAGAGGACTAGCGGAAACCGGGGAGCTGTTTTTT.

The V and J genes are TRBV4-1 and TRBJ1-2; possibly TRBD1 for D (5 bases). The germline V gene encodes CDR1 MGHRA and CDR2 YSYEKL. The CDR3 has 14 amino acids. V gave up 3 bases and J gave up 0 bases, with 8 bases separating them. CDR3 residues: CASSHPTANYGYTF. In DNA form, the CDR3 reads TGCGCCAGCAGCCATCCGACAGCTAACTATGGCTACACCTTC.

This sequence joins TRBV30 and TRBJ1-5; 8 bases line up with TRBD1. CDR3 length equals 14 residues. The V gene's germline CDR1 is GTSNPN and CDR2 SVGIG (reference sequence). The J segment lost 4 bases and the V segment lost 2 bases, leaving 4 bases of the junction unmatched. Written as DNA, the CDR3 is TGTGCCTGGAGTAATGGACAGGGTAATCAGCCCCAGCATTTT. Translating gives CAWSNGQGNQPQHF.

This chain uses TRBV7-6 with TRBJ2-2; D possibly corresponds to TRBD2 (6 bases). There are 17 residues in the CDR3. V shed 4 bases and J shed 0 bases, with 15 bases lying between them. In germline, CDR1 is SGHVS, CDR2 FNYEAQ. The CDR3 protein is CASSSRRENANTGELFF. CDR3 nucleotide sequence: TGTGCCAGCAGCTCCCGCCGGGAGAACGCGAACACCGGGGAGCTGTTTTTT. The full variable domain, with the rest looked up from reference TRBV7-6 and TRBJ2-2, is GAGVSQSPRYKVTKRGQDVALRCDPISGHVSLYWYRQALGQGPEFLTYFNYEAQQDKSGLPNDRFSAERPEGSISTLTIQRTEQRDSAMYRCASSSRRENANTGELFFGEGSRLTVL.

This clonotype was seen only once. CDR3 coding DNA: TGTGCCAGCAGCGCCAAGGCAGGGCATCCATCACCCCTCCACTTT. Encoded protein: CASSAKAGHPSPLHF. This sequence joins TRBV7-9 and TRBJ1-6; a possible D gene is TRBD1 (5 bases). V lost 5 bases and J 10 bases, leaving 18 bases between the germline ends. The germline CDR1 and CDR2 sequences are SEHNR and FQNEAQ (reference sequence). The CDR3 totals 15 residues.

The V gene is TRBV3-1, the J gene TRBJ1-5; no clear D gene. The CDR3 has 16 amino acids. Between the trimmed V and J ends, which lost 3 bases and 2 bases, there was a span of 14 bases. From germline, CDR1 is LGHDT and CDR2 YNNKEL (reference sequence). CDR3 residues: CASSQTRSNGNQPQHF. The DNA for the CDR3 is TGTGCCAGCAGCCAGACAAGATCCAATGGCAATCAGCCCCAGCATTTT.

The chain carries TRBV9 and TRBJ1-2, with a possible D match to TRBD1 (6 bases). The CDR3 consists of 15 residues. Between the trimmed V and J ends, which lost 2 bases and 10 bases, there was a span of 21 bases. The germline V gene has CDR1 SGDLS and CDR2 YYNGEE. Here the CDR3 reads CASSVGGGLRGTYTF. In DNA, the CDR3 is TGTGCCAGCAGCGTCGGCGGGGGCCTTAGGGGTACCTACACCTTC.

The V gene is TRBV3-1, the J gene TRBJ2-1; maybe TRBD2 (7 bases). CDR3 length: 14 amino acids. The germline CDR1 and CDR2 sequences are LGHDT and YNNKEL (reference sequence). Trimming removed 1 base from V and 10 bases from J, with 14 bases in between. CDR3 in amino acids: CASSQAGALAEQFF. CDR3 coding DNA: TGTGCCAGCAGCCAAGCAGGGGCACTAGCGGAGCAGTTCTTC.

The J gene is TRBJ2-4, the V gene TRBV5-1; the match to TRBD2 covers 7 bases. Unmatched junction bases numbered 7, after V lost 4 bases and J lost 9 bases. Per germline, CDR1 SGHRS and CDR2 YFSETQ. This CDR3 comprises 13 residues. Here the CDR3 DNA reads TGCGCCAGCAGCGATGAGGGAGGGCGCATTCAGTACTTC. It is translated as CASSDEGGRIQYF.

The J gene is TRBJ2-5, the V gene TRBV25-1, with 7 nucleotides matching TRBD1. V trimming: 3 bases; J trimming: 2 bases; junction bases outside the gene matches: 3. Germline CDR1 and CDR2: MGHDK and SYGVNS. The CDR3 covers 14 residues. CDR3 amino acids: CASSDMDRQETQYF. DNA of the CDR3: TGTGCCAGCAGTGATATGGACAGGCAAGAGACCCAGTACTTC.

V usage is TRBV12-3 or TRBV12-4 and J usage is TRBJ2-7; 8 bases agree with TRBD2. This CDR3 contains 14 residues. Trimming at V came to 3 bases and at J to 1 base, leaving 2 bases not matched to a gene. The CDR3: CASSFASGSYEQYF. Here the CDR3 DNA reads TGTGCCAGCAGTTTTGCTAGCGGGTCCTACGAGCAGTACTTC.

V gene TRBV5-4 combines with J gene TRBJ2-2; the D is unclear. The V and J ends lost 0 bases and 1 base respectively, with 7 bases between them. The length of the CDR3 is 15 residues. Germline V lookup: CDR1 SGHNT, CDR2 YYREEE (reference sequence). This CDR3 reads CASSLGPLNTGELFF. DNA of the CDR3: TGTGCCAGCAGCTTGGGCCCCTTGAACACCGGGGAGCTGTTTTTT.

This chain joins TRBV29-1 and TRBJ2-1; the D gene could be TRBD1 or TRBD2 (5 bases each). This CDR3 comprises 12 residues. Per germline, CDR1 SQVTM and CDR2 ANQGSEA. V dropped 8 bases and J dropped 6 bases, with 14 bases sitting between them. CDR3 coding DNA: TGCAGCCCTCGAGGGGTAGGCAATGAGCAGTTCTTC. Translating gives CSPRGVGNEQFF.

The gene calls are TRBV28 and TRBJ2-3; 8 bases are shared with TRBD1. The ends lost 6 bases at V and 4 bases at J; junction bases unmatched: 3. Germline CDR1 MDHEN, CDR2 SYDVKM. This CDR3 spans 13 amino acids. The CDR3 region has the DNA TGTGCCAGCAGCACAGGGGGTCCAGATACGCAGTATTTT. It is translated as CASSTGGPDTQYF.

In this sample, this clonotype turned up once. The chain carries TRBV29-1 and TRBJ2-1; 10 bases align to TRBD2. The V segment lost 5 bases and the J segment 9 bases; nucleotides outside the gene matches: 7. CDR3 length equals 13 residues. Germline-derived CDR1 and CDR2 are SQVTM and ANQGSEA. This chain's CDR3 is CSVLAGVGLEQFF. The CDR3, as DNA: TGCAGCGTTCTAGCGGGAGTCGGACTTGAGCAGTTCTTC.

This chain links TRBV2 with TRBJ2-1; D ambiguous. The CDR3 has 13 residues. V lost 2 bases, J lost 4 bases, and 6 bases lay in between. Germline V CDR1 and CDR2: SNHLY, FYNNEI. The CDR3 loop is CASSERVYNEQFF. CDR3 in DNA: TGTGCCAGCAGTGAACGGGTGTACAATGAGCAGTTCTTC.

V is TRBV29-1 and J is TRBJ2-1; D call uncertain. This CDR3 region has 13 residues. With 6 bases removed from V and 2 bases from J, the gap between germline ends came to 11 bases. In germline, CDR1 is SQVTM, CDR2 ANQGSEA. CDR3 sequence (DNA): TGCAGCGTGAAGGACGGTCCCTACAATGAGCAGTTCTTC. Amino acids: CSVKDGPYNEQFF.

The J gene is TRBJ2-3, the V gene TRBV4-1, with D unresolved. Per the germline V gene, CDR1 is MGHRA and CDR2 is YSYEKL. The CDR3 length is 9 residues. The V gene lost 1 base and the J gene lost 14 bases, with 4 bases spanning the gap. CDR3 DNA: TGCGCCAGCAGCCAAGGCGGGTATTTT. Translating it yields CASSQGGYF.

CDR3 nucleotide sequence: TGCGCCAGCAGCCATCGGACTAGCGGCGCGGCTGGCGAGCAGTTCTTC. Translated: CASSHRTSGAAGEQFF. The chain recombines TRBV5-1 with TRBJ2-1, with TRBD2 identical over 10 bases. Germline trimming cut 4 bases from V and 10 bases from J; bases unmatched to any gene: 14. Germline CDR1 and CDR2: SGHRS and YFSETQ. The CDR3 has 16 residues.